This entry is about one T cell receptor beta chain. Its antigen is as yet unknown. This entry belongs to a study of T cell responses to AZD1222 COVID-19 vaccine. Study observations and caveats: Donors, mostly white British, included more females; clonal diversity was possibly underestimated. Elevations in Spike-specific TCR breadth and depth followed administration of two AZD1222 doses.

TCRdb keeps only in-frame clones here, not all; method: immunoSEQ multiplex PCR. Of some 89,000 clones in the sample, approximately 90% were seen once. The CDR3 is made up of 12 amino acids. Germline V gene lookup returns CDR1 GTSNPN and CDR2 SVGIG (reference sequence). V lost 4 bases and J 11 bases, leaving 17 bases between the germline ends. This sequence joins TRBV30 and TRBJ1-1; D is possibly TRBD1 (6 bases). The TCR sequence derives from an adult in good health. The source material was peripheral blood, sampled on day 0 of AZD1222 vaccination. CDR3 coding DNA: TGTGCCTGGACCCCGGGGGGGGCGGGTGCTTTCTTT. Protein product: CAWTPGGAGAFF.